This T cell receptor beta chain was sequenced in a study of blood T cell repertoires in COVID-19. For the study at large: Material from acute and convalescent COVID-19 was sourced from the United States, Italy and Spain. Nucleic acid was either cDNA or gDNA, and it came from T cells, B-cell-depleted T cells, or PBMCs.

CDR1 and CDR2 from the germline V gene are MDHEN and SYDVKM. V gave up 6 bases and J gave up 3 bases; unmatched junction bases: 3. The CDR3 covers 14 residues. Authors' data handling: Nucleated cell counts were estimated from reference gene primer amplification. The data were produced by immunoSEQ multiplex PCR, yet TCRdb's version contains in-frame clones alone and is incomplete. That table supplies the V and J calls and clone size; D and trimming were determined from the DNA. Of roughly 190,000 clones in the sample, roughly 91% were seen once. The chain joins TRBV28 to TRBJ2-1, with 9 bases lining up with TRBD1. The receptor's source is a human donor in a cohort sampled during active COVID-19. The sequenced sample consisted of peripheral blood. Here the CDR3 reads CASRDRGGYNEQFF. In nucleotides, the CDR3 is TGTGCCAGCAGGGACAGGGGCGGCTACAATGAGCAGTTCTTC.